This entry features one T cell receptor (beta chain) sequence. The antigen is undetermined. Each sample's input was around 270 ng genomic DNA, 40,000 or so genome equivalents. This entry belongs to a study of T cell clusters in autoimmune cytopenias. Study as a whole: The median distinct TRB clonotype count was about 2,000 per sample, from a median approximately 52,000 reads. General study points: TRB repertoire shifts in secondary cytopenia and chronic lymphocytic leukemia mostly reflected lymphoma, not autoimmunity.

CDR1 and CDR2 (germline): ENHRY, SYGVKD. The CDR3 has 16 amino acids. TRB rearrangements were amplified by touch-down multiplex PCR with mixed TRB-A/B primers. TCRdb re-called the multiplex PCR reads, yielding one record per CDR3 amino acid sequence without DNA. The table gives about 4,300 distinct CDR3 sequences; the top ten clones make up over 20% of it. This receptor was obtained from a human donor with an autoimmune cytopenia or autoimmune hepatitis (not recorded which). The sequenced sample was peripheral blood. The chain links TRBV10-3 to TRBJ2-2; lacking DNA, the TRBD2 call made by TCRdb goes unchecked. The CDR3 loop reads CAISEGASGGTGELFF.